This TCR beta chain was sequenced in a study of HIV-infected patients and healthy controls. Trimming took off 5 bases at V and 6 bases at J, with 19 bases between the two ends. The germline gives CDR1 LNHDA, CDR2 SQIVND (reference sequence). The CDR3 contains 15 residues. No cell fractionation was done, so the repertoire covers all unsorted peripheral blood T cells. RNA came from more than 2 ml of peripheral blood. Findings and limits, study-wide: A major limitation was that merely sixteen HIV-infected individuals were processed. Significant mean usage differences between HIV-infected patients and controls involved eight alpha and eight beta V genes. During therapy, HIV-associated CDR3s fell significantly in frequency, while CMV-associated CDR3s did not change significantly.

This clonotype is termed medium-sized. The antigen is unknown. Reverse transcription used roughly 450 ng RNA and constant-region primers for alpha and beta. Alpha and beta chain libraries were made separately by chain-specific third strand synthesis with multiplexing indices. From the 5' RACE reads, TCRdb called clonotypes with MiXCR, one entry per CDR3 protein. The table includes over 15,000 distinct CDR3 sequences, around 5.5% detected once. The sequencing input was blood. The chain joins TRBV19 to TRBJ1-1; weak D call: TRBD1 (6 bases). The TCR was taken from an adult in good health. In DNA form, the CDR3 reads TGTGCCAGTAGTGACCCCCGTGGGACAAACGCTGAAGCTTTCTTT. Its translation is CASSDPRGTNAEAFF.